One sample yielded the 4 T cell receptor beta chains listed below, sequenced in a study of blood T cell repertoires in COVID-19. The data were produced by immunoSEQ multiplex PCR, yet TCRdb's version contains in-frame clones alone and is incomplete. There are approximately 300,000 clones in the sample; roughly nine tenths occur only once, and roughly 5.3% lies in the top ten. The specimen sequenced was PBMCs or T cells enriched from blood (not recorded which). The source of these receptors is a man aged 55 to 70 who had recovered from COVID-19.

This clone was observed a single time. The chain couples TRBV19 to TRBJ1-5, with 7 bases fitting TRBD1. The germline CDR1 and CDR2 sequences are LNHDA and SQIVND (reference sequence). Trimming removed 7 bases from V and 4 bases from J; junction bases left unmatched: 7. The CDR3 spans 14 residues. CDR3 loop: CASTVDRENQPQHF. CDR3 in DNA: TGTGCCAGTACCGTAGACAGGGAAAATCAGCCCCAGCATTTT.

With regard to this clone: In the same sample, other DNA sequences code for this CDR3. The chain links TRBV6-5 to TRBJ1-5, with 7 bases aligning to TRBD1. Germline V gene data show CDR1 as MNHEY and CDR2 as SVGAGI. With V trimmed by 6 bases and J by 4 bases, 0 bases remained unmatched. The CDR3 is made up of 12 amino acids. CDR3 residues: CASRQGNQPQHF. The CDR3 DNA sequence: TGTGCCAGCAGACAGGGGAATCAGCCCCAGCATTTT.

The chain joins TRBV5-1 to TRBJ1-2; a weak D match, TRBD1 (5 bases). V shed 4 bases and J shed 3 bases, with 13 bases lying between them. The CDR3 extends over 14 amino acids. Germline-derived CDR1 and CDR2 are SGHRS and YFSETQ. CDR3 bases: TGCGCCAGCAGCCAGACGACAGCCTACTATGGCTACACCTTC. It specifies CASSQTTAYYGYTF.

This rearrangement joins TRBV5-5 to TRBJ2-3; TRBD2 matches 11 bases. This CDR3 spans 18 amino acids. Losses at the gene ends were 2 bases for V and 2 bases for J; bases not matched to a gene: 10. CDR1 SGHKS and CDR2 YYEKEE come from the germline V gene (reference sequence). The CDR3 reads CASSFSSLAGGPTDTQYF. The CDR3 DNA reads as TGTGCCAGCAGCTTCAGTTCCCTAGCGGGAGGTCCCACAGATACGCAGTATTTT.